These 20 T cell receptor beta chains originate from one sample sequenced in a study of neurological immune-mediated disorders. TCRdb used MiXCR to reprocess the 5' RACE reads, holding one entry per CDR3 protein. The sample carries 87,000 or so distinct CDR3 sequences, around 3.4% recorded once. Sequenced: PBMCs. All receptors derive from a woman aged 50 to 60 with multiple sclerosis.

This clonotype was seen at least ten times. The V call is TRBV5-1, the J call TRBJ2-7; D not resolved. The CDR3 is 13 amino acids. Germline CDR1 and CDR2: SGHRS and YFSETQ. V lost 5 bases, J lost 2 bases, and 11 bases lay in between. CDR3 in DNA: TGCGCCAGCAGTCGGGCCAACCCCTACGAGCAGTACTTC. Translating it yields CASSRANPYEQYF.

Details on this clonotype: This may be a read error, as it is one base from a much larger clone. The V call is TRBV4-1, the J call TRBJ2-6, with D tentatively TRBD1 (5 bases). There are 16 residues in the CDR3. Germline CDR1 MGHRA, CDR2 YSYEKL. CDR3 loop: CASSQDLVSGAKVLTF. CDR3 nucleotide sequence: TGCGCCAGCAGCCAAGATTTGGTCAGTGGGGCCAAAGTCCTGACTTTC.

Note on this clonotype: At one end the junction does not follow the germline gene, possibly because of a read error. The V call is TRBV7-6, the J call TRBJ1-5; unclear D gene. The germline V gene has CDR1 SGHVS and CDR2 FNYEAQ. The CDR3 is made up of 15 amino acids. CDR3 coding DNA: TGTGTCAGCAGCTTGTTGCGAGGGTCCGATCAGCCCCAGCATTTT. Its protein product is CVSSLLRGSDQPQHF.

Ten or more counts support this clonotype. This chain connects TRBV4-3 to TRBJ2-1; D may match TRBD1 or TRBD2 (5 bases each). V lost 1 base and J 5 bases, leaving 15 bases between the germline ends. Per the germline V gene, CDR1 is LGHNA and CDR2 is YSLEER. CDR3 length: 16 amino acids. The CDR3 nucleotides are TGCGCCAGCAGCCAAGGAGCCGGGACCCCAGACAATGAGCAGTTCTTC. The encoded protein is CASSQGAGTPDNEQFF.

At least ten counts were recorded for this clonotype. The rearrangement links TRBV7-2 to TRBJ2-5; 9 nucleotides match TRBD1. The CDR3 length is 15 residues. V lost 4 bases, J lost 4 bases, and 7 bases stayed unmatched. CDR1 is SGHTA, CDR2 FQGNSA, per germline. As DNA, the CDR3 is TGTGCCAGCAGCTCCCAGACAGGGGGGATAGAGACCCAGTACTTC. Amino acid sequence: CASSSQTGGIETQYF.

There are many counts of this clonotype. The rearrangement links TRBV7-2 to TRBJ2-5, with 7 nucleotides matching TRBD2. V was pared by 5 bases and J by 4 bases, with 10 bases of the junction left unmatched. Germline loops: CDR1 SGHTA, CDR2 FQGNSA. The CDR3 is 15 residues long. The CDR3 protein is CASSQERLARETQYF. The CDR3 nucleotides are TGTGCCAGCAGCCAGGAAAGACTAGCCCGAGAGACCCAGTACTTC.

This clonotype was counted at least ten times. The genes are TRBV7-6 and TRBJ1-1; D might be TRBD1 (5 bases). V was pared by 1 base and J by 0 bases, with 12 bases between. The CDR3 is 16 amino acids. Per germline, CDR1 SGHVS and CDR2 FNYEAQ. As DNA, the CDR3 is TGTGCCAGCAGCTTAGTGCAGGGTCTCATGAACACTGAAGCTTTCTTT. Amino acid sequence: CASSLVQGLMNTEAFF.

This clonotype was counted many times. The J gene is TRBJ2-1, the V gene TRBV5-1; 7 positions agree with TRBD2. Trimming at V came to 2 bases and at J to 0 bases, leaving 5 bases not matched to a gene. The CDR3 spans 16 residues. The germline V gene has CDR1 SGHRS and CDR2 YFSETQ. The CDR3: CASSFPRGVSYNEQFF. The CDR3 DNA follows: TGCGCCAGCAGCTTTCCTCGGGGGGTCTCCTACAATGAGCAGTTCTTC.

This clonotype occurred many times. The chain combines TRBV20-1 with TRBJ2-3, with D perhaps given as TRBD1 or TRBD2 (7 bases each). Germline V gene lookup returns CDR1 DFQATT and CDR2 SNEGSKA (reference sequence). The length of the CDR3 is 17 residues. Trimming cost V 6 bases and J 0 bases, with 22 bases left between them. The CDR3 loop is CSAMSSGGASSTDTQYF. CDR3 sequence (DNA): TGCAGTGCGATGTCGTCAGGGGGGGCCTCTAGCACAGATACGCAGTATTTT.

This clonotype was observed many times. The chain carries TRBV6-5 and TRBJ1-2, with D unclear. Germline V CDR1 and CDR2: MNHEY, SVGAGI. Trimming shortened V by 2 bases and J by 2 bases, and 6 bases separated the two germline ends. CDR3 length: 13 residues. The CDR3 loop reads CASSYGGNYGYTF. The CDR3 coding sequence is TGTGCCAGCAGTTACGGCGGGAACTATGGCTACACCTTC.

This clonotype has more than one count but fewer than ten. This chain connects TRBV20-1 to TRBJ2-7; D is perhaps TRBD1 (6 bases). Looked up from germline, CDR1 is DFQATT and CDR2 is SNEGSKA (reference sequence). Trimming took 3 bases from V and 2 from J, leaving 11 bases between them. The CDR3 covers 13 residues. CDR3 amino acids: CSARNRATYEQYF. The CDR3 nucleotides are TGCAGTGCTAGGAACAGGGCCACCTACGAGCAGTACTTC.

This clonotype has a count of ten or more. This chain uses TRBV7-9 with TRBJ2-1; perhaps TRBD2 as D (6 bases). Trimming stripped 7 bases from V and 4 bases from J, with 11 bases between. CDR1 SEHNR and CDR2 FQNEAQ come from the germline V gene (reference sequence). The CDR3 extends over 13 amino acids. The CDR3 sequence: CASTYGTYNEQFF. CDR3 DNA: TGTGCCAGCACGTACGGGACTTACAATGAGCAGTTCTTC.

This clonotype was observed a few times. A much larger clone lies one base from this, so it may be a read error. The chain's CDR3 is CASSVSGGGRNKQYF. Written as DNA, the CDR3 is TGTGCCAGCAGCGTTAGCGGGGGGGGCCGAAATAAGCAGTATTTT. The gene calls are TRBV7-2 and TRBJ2-3, with TRBD2 matching over 11 bases. The CDR3 sequence is 15 residues long. Per the germline V gene, CDR1 is SGHTA and CDR2 is FQGNSA. Unmatched junction bases numbered 12, after V lost 5 bases and J lost 11 bases.

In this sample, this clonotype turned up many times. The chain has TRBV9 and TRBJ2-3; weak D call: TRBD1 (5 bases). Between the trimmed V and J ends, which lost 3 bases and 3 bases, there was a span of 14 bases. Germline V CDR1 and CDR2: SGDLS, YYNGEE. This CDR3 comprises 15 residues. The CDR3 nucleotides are TGTGCCAGCAGCGAGGGGATAGTGTTAACAGATACGCAGTATTTT. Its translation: CASSEGIVLTDTQYF.

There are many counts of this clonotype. CDR3 residues: CATDRGGNTEAFF. DNA of the CDR3: TGTGCCACAGACAGGGGAGGGAACACTGAAGCTTTCTTT. V gene TRBV10-3 combines with J gene TRBJ1-1; the match to TRBD1 covers 8 bases. This CDR3 spans 13 amino acids. V was pared by 10 bases and J by 1 base, with 5 bases of the junction left unmatched. Germline values: CDR1 ENHRY, CDR2 SYGVKD.

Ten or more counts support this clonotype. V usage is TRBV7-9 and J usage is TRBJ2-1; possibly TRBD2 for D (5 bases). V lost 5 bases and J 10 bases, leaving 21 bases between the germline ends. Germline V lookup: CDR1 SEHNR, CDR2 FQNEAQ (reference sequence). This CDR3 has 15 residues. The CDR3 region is CASSHRLFLQWEQFF. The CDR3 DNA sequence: TGTGCCAGCAGCCACCGACTATTCTTACAATGGGAGCAGTTCTTC.

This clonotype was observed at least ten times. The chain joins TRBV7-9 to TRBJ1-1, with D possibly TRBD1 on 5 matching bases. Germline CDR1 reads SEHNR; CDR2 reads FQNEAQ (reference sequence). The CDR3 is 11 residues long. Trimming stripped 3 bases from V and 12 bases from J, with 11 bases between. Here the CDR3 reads CASSFPGLTFF. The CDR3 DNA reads TGTGCCAGCAGCTTCCCAGGGTTAACTTTCTTT.

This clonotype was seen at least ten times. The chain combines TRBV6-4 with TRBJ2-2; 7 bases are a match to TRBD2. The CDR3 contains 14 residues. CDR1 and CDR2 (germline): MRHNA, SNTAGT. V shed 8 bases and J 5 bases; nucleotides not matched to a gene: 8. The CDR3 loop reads CASSSTGGTGELFF. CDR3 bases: TGTGCCAGCTCCTCAACCGGGGGGACCGGGGAGCTGTTTTTT.

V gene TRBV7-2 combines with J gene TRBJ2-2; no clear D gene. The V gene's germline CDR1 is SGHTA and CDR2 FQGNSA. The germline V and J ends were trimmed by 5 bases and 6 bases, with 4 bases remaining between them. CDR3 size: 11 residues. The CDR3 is CASSQAGELFF. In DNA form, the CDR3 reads TGTGCCAGCAGCCAGGCCGGGGAGCTGTTTTTT.

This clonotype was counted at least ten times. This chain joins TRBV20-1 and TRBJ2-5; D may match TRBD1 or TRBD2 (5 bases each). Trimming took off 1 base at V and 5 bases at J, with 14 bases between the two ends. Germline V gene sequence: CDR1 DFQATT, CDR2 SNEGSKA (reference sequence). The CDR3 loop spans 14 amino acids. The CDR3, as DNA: TGCAGTGCTAGAGGGGGGAGCGTTAGTGAGACCCAGTACTTC. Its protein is CSARGGSVSETQYF.